The T cell receptor beta chain described here comes from a study of neurological immune-mediated disorders. TCRdb ran MiXCR on the 5' RACE reads and lists one entry per CDR3 protein. The table lists roughly 65,000 distinct CDR3 sequences, roughly 5.6% of them singletons. The length of the CDR3 is 12 residues. The germline V gene encodes CDR1 DFQATT and CDR2 SNEGSKA (reference sequence). V was pared by 4 bases and J by 5 bases, with 11 bases between. This clonotype has only a few counts. The chain is built from TRBV20-1 and TRBJ1-2; weak D call: TRBD1 (5 bases). The sequenced material came from PBMCs. This receptor was taken from a human donor with multiple sclerosis. The donor label of this sample is uncertain. CDR3 in DNA: TGCAGTGCTAAGGGGTTGTCATATGGCTACACCTTC. Protein: CSAKGLSYGYTF.